A selection of T cell receptor beta chains follows, all from one sample in a study of T cell repertoires in cytomegalovirus infection. One entry per CDR3 protein results from TCRdb running MiXCR on the reads. The sample contains about 740,000 distinct CDR3 sequences, roughly a third of which appear only once. Source material: PBMCs. These receptors all stem from a human donor in good health (CMV status not recorded). Some clones in this sample may be carry-over from other donors' samples. Each CDR3 is given without its conserved first and last residue.

j_gene: TRBJ2-1; v_gene: TRBV7-2; CDR3aa: ASSLGPRQGMF
j_gene: TRBJ2-7; v_gene: TRBV5-1; CDR3aa: ASSQGQGNYEQY
j_gene: TRBJ2-2; v_gene: TRBV27; CDR3aa: ASSFTGTGLGGALF
j_gene: TRBJ1-5; v_gene: TRBV7-2; CDR3aa: ASSPAGWVYQPQH
j_gene: TRBJ1-1; v_gene: TRBV19; CDR3aa: ASTVSEGNTEAF
j_gene: TRBJ1-1; v_gene: TRBV28; CDR3aa: ASSNRGTNEAF
j_gene: TRBJ2-7; v_gene: TRBV10-3; CDR3aa: AIQVAGQTGDEQY
j_gene: TRBJ2-1; v_gene: TRBV20-1; CDR3aa: SARDSGGLNEQF
j_gene: TRBJ1-5; v_gene: TRBV6-1; CDR3aa: ASRPYGDNSNQPQH
j_gene: TRBJ2-3; v_gene: TRBV2; CDR3aa: ASSEETSGRNTQY
j_gene: TRBJ2-7; v_gene: TRBV7-3; CDR3aa: ASSSIPGEPQY
j_gene: TRBJ1-5; v_gene: TRBV30; CDR3aa: AWSAGLEHQPQH
j_gene: TRBJ2-7; v_gene: TRBV7-9; CDR3aa: ASNYRDRGTYEQY
j_gene: TRBJ1-6; v_gene: TRBV7-9; CDR3aa: ASSLAGSYNSPFH
j_gene: TRBJ1-2; v_gene: TRBV12-3/TRBV12-4; CDR3aa: ASRHGTGKTYGYT
j_gene: TRBJ2-3; v_gene: TRBV7-2; CDR3aa: ASSYDNLLTDTQY
j_gene: TRBJ1-5; v_gene: TRBV6-6; CDR3aa: DIAGTGYQPQH